This TCR beta chain emerged from a study of blood T cell repertoires in COVID-19. Study background: Material from acute and convalescent COVID-19 was sourced from the United States, Italy and Spain. The cDNA or gDNA used as material had been derived from T cells, B-cell-depleted T cells, or PBMCs.

The CDR3 contains 13 residues. V shed 7 bases and J 5 bases; nucleotides not matched to a gene: 7. The germline CDR1 and CDR2 sequences are MDHEN and SYDVKM. Authors' methods: Scientists estimated how many nucleated cells there were by amplifying reference gene primers. Libraries were prepared by immunoSEQ multiplex PCR; TCRdb keeps only in-frame clonotypes and omits some of them. The V and J calls and the clone size are those of that table, but D and trimming were determined from the DNA. The table shows about 180,000 clones, with about 86% occurring only once. The clonotype comes from a middle-aged man with active or convalescent COVID-19. This chain connects TRBV28 to TRBJ1-1, with TRBD1 matching 7 bases. Sequences were obtained from peripheral blood. The CDR3 protein is CASTLQGWTEAFF. The DNA for the CDR3 is TGTGCCAGCACCCTACAGGGGTGGACTGAAGCTTTCTTT.